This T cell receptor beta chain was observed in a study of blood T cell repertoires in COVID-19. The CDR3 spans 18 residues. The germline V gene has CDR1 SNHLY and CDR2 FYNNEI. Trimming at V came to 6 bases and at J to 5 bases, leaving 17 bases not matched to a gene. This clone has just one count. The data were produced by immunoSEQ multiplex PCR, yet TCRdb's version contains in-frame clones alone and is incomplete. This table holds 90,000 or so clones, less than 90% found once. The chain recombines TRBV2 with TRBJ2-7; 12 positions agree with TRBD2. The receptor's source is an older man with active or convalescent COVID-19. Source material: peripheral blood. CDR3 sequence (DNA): TGTGCCAGCAGCGCACCAGTCGAGCGGACTAGCGGGATACACGAGCAGTACTTC. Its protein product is CASSAPVERTSGIHEQYF.